This T cell receptor (beta chain) stems from a study of blood T cell repertoires in COVID-19 (dated by TCRdb to 2020 to 2022). With regard to the full study: The collaborator samples originated in the United States, Italy and Spain and spanned the acute and convalescent phases of COVID-19. The prospective study material was composed of cDNA or gDNA derived from T cells, B-cell-depleted T cells, or PBMCs. The repertoires were released in a freely available public database intended as a resource for research on the immune response to SARS-CoV-2. Samples were obtained from the ongoing ImmuneRACE study (first 160 participants) and from about 1,300 subjects provided by 6 global collaborators. Subjects who had been exposed to COVID-19, were actively infected with it, or had recovered from it provided the deeply sampled blood TCRbeta repertoires that made up the dataset. The sample metadata nearly always contained a de-identified subject ID, COVID-19 status, age in years and sex. Where available, HLA class I and class II types were taken from metadata supplied by the sample provider and were not determined by assay-based typing. General findings and caveats noted by the study authors: How much clinical and demographic metadata was included differed by source and by participant, and the metadata was provided uncurated.

Including cysteine and phenylalanine, the CDR3 has 14 amino acids. CDR3 DNA only is kept here, 42 bases in frame from base 1. V lost 2 bases and J lost 6 bases; the stretch between them is 10 bases long. According to the germline V gene (reference sequence), CDR1 reads SSHAT and CDR2 reads FNYEAQ. The immunoSEQ Assay, a bias-controlled multiplex PCR, was used to amplify TCRbeta CDR3 regions from genomic DNA. On the authors' methods: The number of nucleated cells in each sample was estimated by amplification of reference gene primers within the assay. To quantify the absolute abundance of each unique TCRbeta CDR3 rearrangement, sequence reads were collapsed and filtered. Productive Simpson clonality was computed per sample as the square root of Simpson's diversity index over productive rearrangements. The clones in this table, taken by TCRdb from immuneACCESS, are in-frame only. Not every clone is retained; where verified, under half of the shortfall comes from an unresolved V gene, and the cause of the rest is unknown. That table is the source of V, J and clone size, and D and trimming were worked out from the DNA. The sample profile shows fewer than 300,000 clones; 83% of them were found once. Around 10% of the sample lies in the top ten.

A second Seattle source provided samples from volunteer blood donors who had recovered from COVID-19. The collaborating institutions used their own protocols to collect whole blood in K2EDTA tubes. For TCRbeta analysis, collaborator samples were shipped as frozen whole blood, as isolated PBMCs, or as DNA extracted from either sample type. Points on this clone: No cognate antigen has been identified for it. No base quality values were provided; no much bigger clone lies one nucleotide off.

In this chain, TRBV7-7 is recombined with TRBJ2-2; the D gene is perhaps TRBD2, on 5 matching bases. The sequenced material came from peripheral blood. The clonotype comes from a woman aged 45-60 years who had recovered from COVID-19. The nucleotides are TGTGCCAGCAGCTTAAGTGCGGGCCCCGGGGAGCTGTTTTTT. Translated, it gives CASSLSAGPGELFF.